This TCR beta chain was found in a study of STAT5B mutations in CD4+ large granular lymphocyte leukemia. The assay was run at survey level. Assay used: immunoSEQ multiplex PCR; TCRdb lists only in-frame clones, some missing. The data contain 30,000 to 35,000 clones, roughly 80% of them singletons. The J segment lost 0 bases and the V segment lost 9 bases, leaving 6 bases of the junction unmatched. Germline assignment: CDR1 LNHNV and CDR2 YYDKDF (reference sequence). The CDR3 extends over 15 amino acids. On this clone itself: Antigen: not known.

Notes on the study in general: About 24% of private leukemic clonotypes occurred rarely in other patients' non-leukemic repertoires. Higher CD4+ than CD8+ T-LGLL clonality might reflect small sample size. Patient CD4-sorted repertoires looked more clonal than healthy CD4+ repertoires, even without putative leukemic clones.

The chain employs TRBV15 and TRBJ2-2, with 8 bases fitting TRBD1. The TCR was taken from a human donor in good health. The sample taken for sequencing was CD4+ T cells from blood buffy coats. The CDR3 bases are TGTGCCACTAGACCAGGGGGCGCGAACACCGGGGAGCTGTTTTTT. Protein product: CATRPGGANTGELFF.